This TCR beta chain emerged from a study of beta chain features in type 1 diabetes. Reverse transcription of all isolated RNA meant that expressed TCRB transcripts were sequenced. TCRdb keeps only in-frame clones here, not all; method: immunoSEQ multiplex PCR. The table includes about 290,000 clones, around 7.3% detected once. The CDR3 runs to 12 residues. Germline V gene sequence: CDR1 MNHNY, CDR2 SVGAGI (reference sequence). V gave up 5 bases and J gave up 2 bases, with 5 bases separating them. V usage is TRBV6-6 and J usage is TRBJ2-3; D unresolved. The source of this sequence is a young woman in good health. Sequencing used central memory CD4+ T cells from blood. CDR3 sequence (DNA): TGTGCCAGCAGTAGGTCCACAGATACGCAGTATTTT. Translated, it gives CASSRSTDTQYF.